These 30 T cell receptor beta chains were sequenced from one sample in a study of somatic mutations in cytotoxic T cells in rheumatoid arthritis. Only in-frame clones appear in the TCRdb table, and some are missing; sequencing was by immunoSEQ multiplex PCR. The sample has roughly 13,000 clones; 65% to 80% are singletons. Material: CD8+ T cells sorted from blood. Source of these receptors: an adult with rheumatoid arthritis.

The chain's CDR3 is CASSRGQGRIHEQYF. In DNA form, the CDR3 reads TGTGCCAGCAGCAGAGGACAGGGGAGGATCCACGAGCAGTACTTC. The chain is built from TRBV7-3 and TRBJ2-7; 9 bases fit TRBD1. The CDR3 is made up of 15 amino acids. CDR1 and CDR2 (germline): SGHTA, FQGTGA. With V trimmed by 5 bases and J by 5 bases, 10 bases remained unmatched.

The rearrangement uses TRBV6-1 and TRBJ1-4, with D hard to call. Germline values: CDR1 MNHNS, CDR2 SASEGT. V was clipped by 7 bases and J by 8 bases, with 17 bases between them. This CDR3 has 14 amino acids. The CDR3 DNA reads TGTGCCAGCATGAGCCGGGTAAATGGGGAAAAACTGTTTTTT. Translated: CASMSRVNGEKLFF.

This chain joins TRBV5-1 and TRBJ2-1; the D call may be TRBD1 or TRBD2 (6 bases each). Trimming shortened V by 1 base and J by 9 bases, and 20 bases separated the two germline ends. Germline assignment: CDR1 SGHRS and CDR2 YFSETQ. The CDR3 covers 16 residues. CDR3 loop: CASSLRIAGGGTEQFF. CDR3 bases: TGCGCCAGCAGCTTGAGGATTGCAGGAGGGGGAACTGAGCAGTTCTTC.

This chain links TRBV5-1 with TRBJ1-1, with D unresolved. V gave up 4 bases and J gave up 1 base, with 14 bases separating them. Germline V gives CDR1 SGHRS, CDR2 YFSETQ. The CDR3 length is 15 residues. The DNA for the CDR3 is TGCGCCAGCAGCCTAAACGGGGTTGAGAACACTGAAGCTTTCTTT. Translating gives CASSLNGVENTEAFF.

This clone was seen a handful of times. The CDR3: CASSVESNQPQHF. The CDR3 bases are TGTGCCAGCAGCGTAGAAAGCAATCAGCCCCAGCATTTT. This chain joins TRBV9 and TRBJ1-5; D gene ambiguous. The CDR3 covers 13 residues. The V gene lost 0 bases and the J gene lost 1 base, with 2 bases spanning the gap. Germline V CDR1 and CDR2: SGDLS, YYNGEE. The whole variable domain, filled in from reference TRBV9 and TRBJ1-5, reads DSGVTQTPKHLITATGQRVTLRCSPRSGDLSVYWYQQSLDQGLQFLIQYYNGEERAKGNILERFSAQQFPDLHSELNLSSLELGDSALYFCASSVESNQPQHFGDGTRLSIL.

The V gene is TRBV6-1, the J gene TRBJ2-5; D gene uncertain. The CDR3 totals 13 residues. Germline V gene data show CDR1 as MNHNS and CDR2 as SASEGT. V was cut by 4 bases and J by 3 bases, with 9 bases left in between. CDR3 sequence (DNA): TGTGCCAGCAGTGCCACGAGAGAAGAGACCCAGTACTTC. Translation: CASSATREETQYF.

This chain uses TRBV7-3 with TRBJ2-2; possible D gene TRBD1, 5 bases. The CDR3 length is 14 residues. Trimming stripped 2 bases from V and 3 bases from J, with 7 bases between. Germline V gene lookup returns CDR1 SGHTA and CDR2 FQGTGA. CDR3 nucleotide sequence: TGTGCCAGCAGCTTAGACAGCGACACCGGGGAGCTGTTTTTT. It codes for CASSLDSDTGELFF.

V and J are TRBV28 and TRBJ2-7; D ambiguous. CDR1 and CDR2 from the germline V gene are MDHEN and SYDVKM. The CDR3 loop spans 11 amino acids. V lost 6 bases and J 6 bases, leaving 9 bases between the germline ends. CDR3 loop: CASSPFSEQYF. The DNA of the CDR3 is TGTGCCAGCAGCCCCTTCAGCGAGCAGTACTTC.

This chain links TRBV27 with TRBJ1-1; D possibly corresponds to TRBD1 (5 bases). This CDR3 is built from 13 residues. From germline, CDR1 is MNHEY and CDR2 SMNVEV (reference sequence). The germline V and J ends were trimmed by 3 bases and 5 bases, with 10 bases remaining between them. CDR3 in amino acids: CASSFFGGTEAFF. The CDR3 DNA is TGTGCCAGCAGTTTCTTTGGGGGTACTGAAGCTTTCTTT.

This clone has just a few counts. This sequence joins TRBV2 and TRBJ2-1; a possible D gene is TRBD2 (5 bases). V lost 6 bases to trimming and J lost 8 bases, with 11 bases between them. Germline-derived CDR1 and CDR2 are SNHLY and FYNNEI. The CDR3 loop spans 12 amino acids. CDR3 sequence: CASSPGNYEQFF. Written as DNA, the CDR3 is TGTGCCAGCAGCCCGGGGAACTATGAGCAGTTCTTC.

The gene calls are TRBV27 and TRBJ1-1, with D perhaps matching TRBD1 (6 bases). Germline lookup yields CDR1 MNHEY and CDR2 SMNVEV (reference sequence). The CDR3 extends over 14 amino acids. Trimming removed 3 bases at V and 0 bases at J, with 8 bases between. The DNA for the CDR3 is TGTGCCAGCAGTTTTGGGACAATGAACACTGAAGCTTTCTTT. Its protein product is CASSFGTMNTEAFF.

V is TRBV5-6 and J is TRBJ2-3; D not certain. Trimming stripped 0 bases from V and 6 bases from J, with 8 bases between. Germline CDR1 is SGHDT and CDR2 is YYEEEE. The CDR3 has 13 residues. For the CDR3, the DNA is TGTGCCAGCAGCTTGGACGGTCTCGATACGCAGTATTTT. This codes for CASSLDGLDTQYF.

The rearrangement uses TRBV27 and TRBJ1-1; 7 bases match TRBD1. Trimming removed 6 bases from V and 2 bases from J; junction bases left unmatched: 6. CDR1 is MNHEY, CDR2 SMNVEV, per germline (reference sequence). CDR3 length: 14 residues. CDR3 protein: CASSRGTANTEAFF. The CDR3 nucleotides read TGTGCCAGCAGCCGAGGGACAGCTAACACTGAAGCTTTCTTT.

A single count supports this clone. The chain recombines TRBV5-8 with TRBJ2-5, with 8 nucleotides matching TRBD2. CDR3 size: 15 residues. V dropped 4 bases and J dropped 6; count of bases not matched to a gene: 11. Per germline, CDR1 SGHTS and CDR2 YDEGEE. In nucleotides, the CDR3 is TGTGCCAGCAGCCATGTCGGCGGGGGGTTGAAGACCCAGTACTTC. Translation gives CASSHVGGGLKTQYF.

The chain employs TRBV13 and TRBJ2-7, with D uncertain. Germline-derived CDR1 and CDR2 are PRHDT and FYEKMQ (reference sequence). The CDR3 is 13 residues long. V was clipped by 0 bases and J by 4 bases, with 7 bases between them. CDR3 amino acids: CASSLGQNYEQYF. The DNA for the CDR3 is TGTGCCAGCAGCTTAGGGCAGAATTACGAGCAGTACTTC.

V and J are TRBV11-1 and TRBJ2-7; D is undetermined. Trimming shortened V by 1 base and J by 1 base, and 5 bases separated the two germline ends. Germline loops: CDR1 SGHAT, CDR2 FQDESV (reference sequence). The CDR3 spans 13 residues. The CDR3 spells CASSLGGSYEQYF. The CDR3 nucleotides read TGTGCCAGCAGCTTAGGTGGGTCCTACGAGCAGTACTTC.

V and J are TRBV7-6 and TRBJ2-7, with D unresolved. The CDR3 runs 13 residues. Germline assignment: CDR1 SGHVS and CDR2 FNYEAQ. V lost 2 bases to trimming and J lost 6 bases, with 11 bases between them. CDR3 region: CASSLKGTTEQYF. In DNA form, the CDR3 reads TGTGCCAGCAGCTTAAAGGGTACAACCGAGCAGTACTTC.

This sequence joins TRBV2 and TRBJ2-2, with TRBD1 identical over 7 bases. V gave up 6 bases and J gave up 1 base; unmatched junction bases: 8. CDR1 and CDR2 (germline): SNHLY, FYNNEI. The CDR3 spans 16 residues. The CDR3 region has the DNA TGTGCCAGCAGGGGACAGACAGATTTGAACACCGGGGAGCTGTTTTTT. Translated: CASRGQTDLNTGELFF.

V usage is TRBV4-1 and J usage is TRBJ1-2; D is ambiguous. CDR1 MGHRA and CDR2 YSYEKL come from the germline V gene. This CDR3 spans 16 amino acids. V shed 0 bases and J shed 0 bases, with 11 bases lying between them. The CDR3 region is CASSQEVGASNYGYTF. The CDR3 coding sequence is TGCGCCAGCAGCCAAGAGGTTGGAGCTTCTAACTATGGCTACACCTTC.

This chain joins TRBV7-9 and TRBJ2-7, with a possible D match to TRBD1 (6 bases). The ends were cut back, 6 bases at V and 3 bases at J, with 12 bases in the middle. Per germline, CDR1 SEHNR and CDR2 FQNEAQ (reference sequence). The CDR3 runs 13 residues. The CDR3: CASRSGQFYEQYF. The CDR3 DNA is TGTGCCAGCAGATCAGGACAGTTCTACGAGCAGTACTTC.

In this sample, this clone turned up a few times. V and J are TRBV19 and TRBJ1-1; D remains unclear. V was clipped by 3 bases and J by 2 bases, with 4 bases between them. The CDR3 runs to 12 residues. Looked up from germline, CDR1 is LNHDA and CDR2 is SQIVND (reference sequence). CDR3 DNA: TGTGCCAGTAGTATGAGCAACACTGAAGCTTTCTTT. Translation: CASSMSNTEAFF.

This clone was recorded a few times. The V call is TRBV7-9, the J call TRBJ1-3, with D unresolved. Germline V gene data show CDR1 as SEHNR and CDR2 as FQNEAQ (reference sequence). The CDR3 consists of 12 residues. Trimming pared 9 bases from V and 4 bases from J, leaving 10 bases between. In DNA form, the CDR3 reads TGTGCCAGTCGTCAAGAAGGAAACACCATATATTTT. Its protein product is CASRQEGNTIYF. The full variable domain, in which reference TRBV7-9 and TRBJ1-3 provide the parts outside the CDR3, is DTGVSQNPRHKITKRGQNVTFRCDPISEHNRLYWYRQTLGQGPEFLTYFQNEAQLEKSRLLSDRFSAERPKGSFSTLEIQRTEQGDSAMYLCASRQEGNTIYFGEGSWLTVV.

The chain couples TRBV15 to TRBJ2-7; TRBD1 is a possible D gene (6 bases). The germline V gene encodes CDR1 LNHNV and CDR2 YYDKDF (reference sequence). This CDR3 comprises 14 residues. The germline V and J ends were trimmed by 0 bases and 7 bases, with 13 bases remaining between them. The CDR3, as DNA: TGTGCCACCAGCAGAGATAGGGAGACAGGAGAGCAGTACTTC. Translation gives CATSRDRETGEQYF.

The chain uses TRBV29-1 and TRBJ2-1; D is unclear. CDR1 is SQVTM and CDR2 is ANQGSEA in the germline V gene. The CDR3 is 10 amino acids. V shed 7 bases and J shed 4 bases, with 5 bases lying between them. CDR3 amino acids: CSGSYNEQFF. CDR3 nucleotide sequence: TGCAGCGGATCTTACAATGAGCAGTTCTTC.

This chain links TRBV27 with TRBJ2-1, with 7 positions matching TRBD2. Per the germline V gene, CDR1 is MNHEY and CDR2 is SMNVEV (reference sequence). This CDR3 has 14 residues. Unmatched junction bases numbered 2, after V lost 2 bases and J lost 4 bases. The CDR3 reads CASSLSGEYNEQFF. As DNA, the CDR3 is TGTGCCAGCAGTTTAAGCGGGGAGTACAATGAGCAGTTCTTC.

J is TRBJ2-7 and V is TRBV13, with a possible D match to TRBD1 (5 bases). CDR3 length: 15 amino acids. The V and J ends lost 4 bases and 0 bases respectively, with 13 bases between them. Looked up from germline, CDR1 is PRHDT and CDR2 is FYEKMQ (reference sequence). The CDR3 region is CASSSGILSSYEQYF. The CDR3 DNA reads TGTGCCAGCAGCTCAGGGATTTTGAGCTCCTACGAGCAGTACTTC.

This sequence joins TRBV28 and TRBJ2-5; D not certain. V was trimmed by 6 bases and J by 2 bases, leaving 10 bases between them. The CDR3 totals 13 residues. CDR1 and CDR2 from the germline V gene are MDHEN and SYDVKM. DNA of the CDR3: TGTGCCAGCAGCTCTGTGGGGCAAGAGACCCAGTACTTC. Translation gives CASSSVGQETQYF.

The chain uses TRBV27 and TRBJ1-2; tentative D call: TRBD1 (5 bases). The CDR3 covers 15 residues. Looked up from germline, CDR1 is MNHEY and CDR2 is SMNVEV (reference sequence). The V end was cut by 5 bases, the J end by 1 base, with 14 bases between. CDR3 residues: CASSLWQGGNYGYTF. Here the CDR3 DNA reads TGTGCCAGCAGTCTTTGGCAGGGTGGTAACTATGGCTACACCTTC.

The chain has TRBV5-1 and TRBJ1-1, with D perhaps TRBD1 (5 bases). Germline V gives CDR1 SGHRS, CDR2 YFSETQ. CDR3 length equals 15 residues. The germline V and J ends were trimmed by 0 bases and 2 bases, with 11 bases remaining between them. CDR3 DNA sequence: TGCGCCAGCAGCTTGGAGCCGGGACTTAACACTGAAGCTTTCTTT. It specifies CASSLEPGLNTEAFF.

V usage is TRBV28 and J usage is TRBJ2-3; D gene ambiguous. CDR1 and CDR2 from the germline V gene are MDHEN and SYDVKM. The CDR3 covers 13 residues. The germline V and J ends were trimmed by 3 bases and 7 bases, with 11 bases remaining between them. The CDR3 coding sequence is TGTGCCAGCAGTTTGACCTGGGGAAATACGCAGTATTTT. This codes for CASSLTWGNTQYF.